The present T cell receptor beta chain was sequenced within a study of shared clonotypes between healthy human individuals. TCRdb's table, derived via immunoSEQ multiplex PCR, lists solely in-frame clones and lacks some. The sample comprises about 680,000 clones, 92% of which are singletons, and roughly 22% rests with the top ten. CD45RO negativity and positive selection for CCR7 defined naive CD8 cells, a population that excluded terminally differentiated effector memory CD45RA+ cells. V lost 9 bases and J lost 7; bases outside the gene matches: 13. The CDR3 totals 15 residues. Germline CDR1 and CDR2: SNHLY and FYNNEI.

The chain couples TRBV2 to TRBJ2-1, with 9 bases matching TRBD2. The sequencing input was naive CD8+ T cells sorted from blood. This TCR came from a young man in good health. The CDR3 spells CASPWGGRAGNEQFF. DNA for the CDR3: TGTGCCAGTCCGTGGGGCGGGAGGGCCGGGAATGAGCAGTTCTTC.